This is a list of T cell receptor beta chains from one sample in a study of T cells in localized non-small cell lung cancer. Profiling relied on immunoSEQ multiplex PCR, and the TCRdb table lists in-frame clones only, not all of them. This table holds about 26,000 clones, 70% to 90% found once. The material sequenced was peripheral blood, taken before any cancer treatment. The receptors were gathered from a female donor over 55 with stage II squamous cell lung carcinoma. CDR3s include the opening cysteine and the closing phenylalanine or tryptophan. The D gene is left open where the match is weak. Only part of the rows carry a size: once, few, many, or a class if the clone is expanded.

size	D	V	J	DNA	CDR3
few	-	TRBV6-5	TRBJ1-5	TGTGCCAGCAGTTATCAGGGGAAAAAGCCCCAGCATTTT	CASSYQGKKPQHF
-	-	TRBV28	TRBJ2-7	TGTGCCAGCAGTTTTTTGAATACTAGGAACGAGCAGTACTTC	CASSFLNTRNEQYF
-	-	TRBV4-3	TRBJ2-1	TGCGCCAGCAGCCAAGATTGGGGCCGTGGTGGAGAGCAGTTCTTC	CASSQDWGRGGEQFF
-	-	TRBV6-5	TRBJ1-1	TGTGCCAGCAACTGGGGCGAGAACACTGAAGCTTTCTTT	CASNWGENTEAFF
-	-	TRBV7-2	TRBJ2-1	TGTGCCAGCAGTTGGACTTACACCTCCTACAATGAGCAGTTCTTC	CASSWTYTSYNEQFF
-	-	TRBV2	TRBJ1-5	TGTGCCAGCAGTGACCCCGACAGGATCAGCAATCAGCCCCAGCATTTT	CASSDPDRISNQPQHF
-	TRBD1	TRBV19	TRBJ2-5	TGTGCCAGTAGTATAAGGCCACAGGGGGCAACGTGGGAGACCCAGTACTTC	CASSIRPQGATWETQYF
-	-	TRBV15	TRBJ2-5	TGTGCCACCACCTCTCCCGACGGGTGGCAAGAGACCCAGTACTTC	CATTSPDGWQETQYF
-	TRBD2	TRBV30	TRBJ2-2	TGTGCCTGGAATGCGCTCGGACTAGCGGGAGGGGGCGGGGAGCTGTTTTTT	CAWNALGLAGGGGELFF
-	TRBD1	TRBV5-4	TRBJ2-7	TGTGCCAGCAGCTCCGGACAGGCGTACACCTACGAGCAGTACTTC	CASSSGQAYTYEQYF
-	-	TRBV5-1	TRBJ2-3	TGCGCCAGCAGCTTCGGACTTCTTAGCACAGATACGCAGTATTTT	CASSFGLLSTDTQYF
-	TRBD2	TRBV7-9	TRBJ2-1	TGTGCCAGCAGCTTAGGACTAGCGGCGAACAATGAGCAGTTCTTC	CASSLGLAANNEQFF
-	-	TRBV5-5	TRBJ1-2	TGTGCCAGCAGCTTGGAGCCCTATGGCTACACCTTC	CASSLEPYGYTF
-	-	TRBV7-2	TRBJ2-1	TGTGCCAGCAGCCTTGGACAGCCGACCCTAAACAATGAGCAGTTCTTC	CASSLGQPTLNNEQFF
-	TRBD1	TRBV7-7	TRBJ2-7	TGTGCCAGCAGCGTCTCCGGGACAGGGGACTCCTACGAGCAGTACTTC	CASSVSGTGDSYEQYF
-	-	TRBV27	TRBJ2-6	TGTGCCAGCAGCTCATACTCTGGGGCCAACGTCCTGACTTTC	CASSSYSGANVLTF
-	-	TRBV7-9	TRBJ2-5	TGTGCCAGCAGCTTTAGCCTAGCTGAAGAGACCCAGTACTTC	CASSFSLAEETQYF
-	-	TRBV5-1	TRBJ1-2	TGCGCCAGCAGCTTGCACAGCGAGGATGGCTACACCTTC	CASSLHSEDGYTF
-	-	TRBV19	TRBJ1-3	TGTGCCAGTAGTATGGGGGACTTCTCTGGAAACACCATATATTTT	CASSMGDFSGNTIYF
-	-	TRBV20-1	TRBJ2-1	TGCAGTGCTAGAGCCCCTAACGAGCAGTTCTTC	CSARAPNEQFF
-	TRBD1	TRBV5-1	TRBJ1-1	TGCGCCAGCGCGTCGGGGACAGAGAGGGGGACTGAAGCTTTCTTT	CASASGTERGTEAFF
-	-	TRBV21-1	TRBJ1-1	TGTGCCAGCAGCAAAGATTCTAGGAAGGGGGGCGCGGACACTGAAGCTTTCTTT	CASSKDSRKGGADTEAFF
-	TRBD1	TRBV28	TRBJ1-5	TGTGCCAGCAGAGGGACAGGGTCTTCTCAGCCCCAGCATTTT	CASRGTGSSQPQHF
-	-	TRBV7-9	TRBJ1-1	TGTGCCAGCAGCTTATCGGAAGCTTTCTTT	CASSLSEAFF
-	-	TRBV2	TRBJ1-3	TGTGCCAGCAGTGAATGGGCGGGAAACACCATATATTTT	CASSEWAGNTIYF
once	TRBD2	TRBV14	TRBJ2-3	TGTGCCAGCAGCCTCCAAGCGGGAGCGACCACAGATACGCAGTATTTT	CASSLQAGATTDTQYF
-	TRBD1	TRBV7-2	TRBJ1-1	TGTGCCAGCAGCCTTCAGGGGGGATCGGCGAACACTGAAGCTTTCTTT	CASSLQGGSANTEAFF
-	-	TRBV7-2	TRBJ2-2	TGTGCCAGCAGGACCGGGACATTCACCGGGGAGCTGTTTTTT	CASRTGTFTGELFF
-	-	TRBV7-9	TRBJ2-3	TGTGCCAGCAGTGTCTGGGAACAGATGCAGTATTTT	CASSVWEQMQYF
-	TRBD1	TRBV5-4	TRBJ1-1	TGTGCCAGCAGCTCCAGGGGGCTGGGGACTGAAGCTTTCTTT	CASSSRGLGTEAFF
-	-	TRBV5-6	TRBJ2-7	TGTGCCAGCAGCTTGGGAGACAGAAGCAACGAGCAGTACTTC	CASSLGDRSNEQYF
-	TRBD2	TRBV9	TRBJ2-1	TGTGCCAGCAGCGTTGGGACTAGCGGGGGGTCGGGCGAGCAGTTCTTC	CASSVGTSGGSGEQFF
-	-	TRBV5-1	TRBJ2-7	TGCGCCAGCAGCTTGGTCCCGGGAGAAATGGCCGAGCAGTACTTC	CASSLVPGEMAEQYF
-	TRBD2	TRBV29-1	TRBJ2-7	TGCAGCGTGGCCTCGGGGCTAGCGGGAGTGATGCAGTACTTC	CSVASGLAGVMQYF
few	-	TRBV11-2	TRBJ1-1	TGTGCCAGCAGCTTAGGGACGGCCTACACTGAAGCTTTCTTT	CASSLGTAYTEAFF
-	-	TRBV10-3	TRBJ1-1	TGTGCCATCTCCTCGGGTATGAACACTGAAGCTTTCTTT	CAISSGMNTEAFF
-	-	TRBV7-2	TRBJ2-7	TGTGCCAGCAGCCCCGGACTAACCTACGAGCAGTACTTC	CASSPGLTYEQYF